This is a list of T cell receptor beta chains from one sample in a study of shared clonotypes between healthy human individuals. The assay was immunoSEQ multiplex PCR, and TCRdb's table has in-frame clones only and misses some. This table has about 770,000 clones, over 55% appearing once. Sequencing was done on a sample of memory CD4+ T cells sorted from blood. Source of these receptors: a woman in her twenties or thirties in good health. Both conserved end residues are part of each CDR3. D genes are given only for firm matches. A row's size may be missing; if present it is once, few, many or a size class.

v_call	j_call	d_call	clone_size	cdr3_aa	cdr3_nt
TRBV2	TRBJ1-5	.	.	CASSERRGMGSNQPQHF	TGTGCCAGCAGTGAAAGACGGGGAATGGGTAGCAATCAGCCCCAGCATTTT
TRBV5-5	TRBJ2-7	.	.	CASSFFGGLGYEQYF	TGTGCCAGCAGCTTTTTCGGGGGGCTGGGATACGAGCAGTACTTC
TRBV7-9	TRBJ2-1	TRBD2	few	CASSSAGGRGNEQFF	TGTGCCAGCAGCTCCGCGGGAGGCCGAGGAAATGAGCAGTTCTTC
TRBV7-9	TRBJ2-1	.	.	CASSFPGRGSYNEQFF	TGTGCCAGCAGCTTTCCAGGGAGAGGTTCCTACAATGAGCAGTTCTTC
TRBV6-1	TRBJ2-1	TRBD1	.	CASSESGGGYNEQFF	TGTGCCAGCAGTGAATCAGGGGGCGGCTACAATGAGCAGTTCTTC
TRBV23-1	TRBJ1-1	TRBD1	.	CASSQSVTDRGSNTEAFF	TGCGCCAGCAGTCAATCAGTTACTGACAGGGGAAGTAACACTGAAGCTTTCTTT
TRBV19	TRBJ2-1	.	few	CASSRRESSYNEQFF	TGTGCCAGTAGTCGACGGGAGAGCTCCTACAATGAGCAGTTCTTC
TRBV5-1	TRBJ1-2	.	few	CASSLTDPDDYGYTF	TGCGCCAGCAGCTTAACGGACCCTGACGACTATGGCTACACCTTC
TRBV2	TRBJ1-3	.	.	CASIGFEERNTIYF	TGTGCCAGCATAGGGTTTGAGGAAAGAAACACCATATATTTT
TRBV5-1	TRBJ2-1	.	.	CASSLSNSGYNEQFF	TGCGCCAGCAGCTTAAGCAATAGCGGCTACAATGAGCAGTTCTTC
TRBV7-9	TRBJ1-1	TRBD1	many	CASSRQGNTEAFF	TGTGCCAGCAGCCGACAGGGAAACACTGAAGCTTTCTTT
TRBV7-9	TRBJ1-1	TRBD1	many	CASSLATGMSTEAFF	TGTGCCAGCAGCTTAGCGACAGGGATGAGCACTGAAGCTTTCTTT
TRBV5-4	TRBJ1-2	.	.	CASSLSGDRGYTF	TGTGCCAGCAGCTTATCAGGGGACCGTGGCTACACCTTC
TRBV5-4	TRBJ2-3	TRBD2	.	CASSTGPSGSPDTQYF	TGTGCCAGCAGCACGGGCCCTAGCGGGAGTCCAGATACGCAGTATTTT
TRBV5-1	TRBJ1-6	.	.	CASSLNGGTNSPLHF	TGCGCCAGCAGCTTGAACGGGGGAACGAATTCACCCCTCCACTTT
TRBV5-1	TRBJ2-3	.	many	CASSLAGAPLGDTQYF	TGCGCCAGCAGCTTGGCCGGGGCTCCATTGGGAGATACGCAGTATTTT
TRBV18	TRBJ2-3	.	.	CASSPGTLVTDTQYF	TGTGCCAGCTCACCCGGGACTCTGGTTACAGATACGCAGTATTTT
TRBV10-2	TRBJ1-1	.	.	CASSGAAGRRAFF	TGCGCCAGCAGTGGGGCAGCCGGCCGGCGGGCTTTCTTT
TRBV7-8	TRBJ2-1	.	.	CASSHSSAISYNEQFF	TGTGCCAGCAGCCACAGCTCCGCGATCTCCTACAATGAGCAGTTCTTC
TRBV30	TRBJ2-7	TRBD2	.	CAWTPSGGLRYEQYF	TGTGCCTGGACTCCCTCGGGAGGACTCCGCTACGAGCAGTACTTC
TRBV7-2	TRBJ2-7	TRBD2	.	CASSYWTSGREQYF	TGTGCCAGCAGCTATTGGACTAGCGGGAGGGAGCAGTACTTC
TRBV19	TRBJ2-3	.	few	CASSMGGGGPDTQYF	TGTGCCAGTAGTATGGGCGGTGGGGGGCCAGATACGCAGTATTTT
TRBV6-1	TRBJ1-5	TRBD1	.	CASSGTGAAQPQHF	TGTGCCAGCAGTGGGACAGGGGCGGCTCAGCCCCAGCATTTT
TRBV10-3	TRBJ2-5	TRBD2	many	CAISAGLAGGHQETQYF	TGTGCCATCAGCGCGGGACTAGCGGGAGGTCACCAAGAGACCCAGTACTTC
TRBV6-1	TRBJ2-2	.	once	CATQSSSRQAGELFF	TGTGCCACCCAGTCGAGCAGTCGCCAGGCCGGGGAGCTGTTTTTT
TRBV19	TRBJ2-6	.	.	CASSIISSGANVLTF	TGTGCCAGTAGTATTATTAGCTCTGGGGCCAACGTCCTGACTTTC
TRBV5-5	TRBJ1-1	.	.	CASSQEQGRGTEAFF	TGTGCCAGCAGCCAAGAACAGGGTAGGGGCACTGAAGCTTTCTTT
TRBV28	TRBJ2-5	.	.	CASSSPGHKETQYF	TGTGCCAGCAGTTCCCCGGGACATAAAGAGACCCAGTACTTC
TRBV7-9	TRBJ2-7	TRBD2	many	CASSYAGAWDEQYF	TGTGCCAGCAGCTACGCGGGAGCGTGGGACGAGCAGTACTTC
TRBV7-7	TRBJ2-1	.	.	CASSSGRVSYNEQFF	TGTGCCAGCAGCTCCGGACGGGTATCCTACAATGAGCAGTTCTTC
TRBV10-3	TRBJ2-1	.	.	CAISPPNDWGEQFF	TGTGCCATCAGCCCGCCAAACGACTGGGGTGAGCAGTTCTTC
TRBV7-2	TRBJ2-7	.	.	CASSPGMGMLSYEQYF	TGTGCCAGCAGCCCGGGGATGGGGATGTTATCCTACGAGCAGTACTTC
TRBV27	TRBJ2-1	TRBD2	.	CASSSLAGGQKSSYNEQFF	TGTGCCAGCAGTTCCCTAGCGGGAGGGCAGAAGAGCTCCTACAATGAGCAGTTCTTC
TRBV7-9	TRBJ1-3	.	.	CASSLGPNTIYF	TGTGCCAGCAGCTTAGGACCAAACACCATATATTTT
TRBV19	TRBJ2-1	TRBD2	.	CASSNAGGQGYNEQFF	TGTGCCAGTAGTAACGCGGGAGGCCAAGGATACAATGAGCAGTTCTTC
TRBV18	TRBJ2-5	.	.	CASSPGHQETQYF	TGTGCCAGCTCACCGGGGCACCAAGAGACCCAGTACTTC
TRBV2	TRBJ2-7	TRBD1	once	CASNGGRTGGYEQYF	TGTGCCAGCAATGGGGGCCGGACAGGGGGCTACGAGCAGTACTTC
TRBV5-8	TRBJ1-3	.	.	CASSFVGSGNTIYF	TGTGCCAGCAGCTTCGTCGGCTCTGGAAACACCATATATTTT
TRBV19	TRBJ2-5	.	.	CASSIGGTSQETQYF	TGTGCCAGTAGTATAGGCGGGACCTCCCAAGAGACCCAGTACTTC
TRBV18	TRBJ2-1	TRBD1	.	CASSTGTVLNEQFF	TGTGCCAGCTCAACCGGGACAGTACTCAATGAGCAGTTCTTC
TRBV7-8	TRBJ2-2	.	.	CASSLARRGAWTGELFF	TGTGCCAGCAGCTTAGCCAGACGGGGCGCGTGGACCGGGGAGCTGTTTTTT
TRBV2	TRBJ1-2	TRBD1	few	CASSSHGTGGGYTF	TGTGCCAGCAGTTCTCACGGGACAGGGGGTGGCTACACCTTC
TRBV2	TRBJ2-7	.	.	CASSVGVIAYEQYF	TGTGCCAGCAGTGTGGGCGTCATCGCCTACGAGCAGTACTTC
TRBV18	TRBJ2-3	.	once	CASSPEDYQTTDTQYF	TGTGCCAGCTCACCAGAGGACTACCAAACCACAGATACGCAGTATTTT
TRBV2	TRBJ1-1	TRBD1	.	CASKEGARAFF	TGTGCCAGCAAAGAGGGGGCCCGGGCTTTCTTT
TRBV6-6	TRBJ2-5	.	.	CASSYKGVETQYF	TGTGCCAGCAGTTACAAGGGCGTAGAGACCCAGTACTTC
TRBV4-1	TRBJ2-5	.	.	CASSQDRVGAWETQYF	TGCGCCAGCAGCCAAGATCGCGTTGGGGCGTGGGAGACCCAGTACTTC
TRBV11-2	TRBJ2-5	TRBD1	.	CASSKITGAIQETQYF	TGTGCCAGCAGCAAGATTACAGGGGCTATACAAGAGACCCAGTACTTC
TRBV6-5	TRBJ1-1	.	.	CASSYFQTGRNTEAFF	TGTGCCAGCAGTTACTTCCAAACAGGGAGGAACACTGAAGCTTTCTTT
TRBV5-4	TRBJ1-1	.	.	CASSLERGLNTEAFF	TGTGCCAGCAGCTTGGAAAGGGGCCTGAACACTGAAGCTTTCTTT
TRBV10-3	TRBJ2-7	TRBD1	many	CAISPGGVAYEQYF	TGTGCCATCAGTCCAGGGGGAGTCGCCTACGAGCAGTACTTC
TRBV28	TRBJ2-7	.	.	CASSLIRSYEQYF	TGTGCCAGCAGTTTAATCAGGAGCTACGAGCAGTACTTC
TRBV2	TRBJ2-7	TRBD1	.	CASSGWTGTGEQYF	TGTGCCAGCAGTGGCTGGACAGGGACGGGCGAGCAGTACTTC
TRBV6-4	TRBJ2-7	.	.	CAISAGQTSYEQYF	TGTGCCATCAGTGCGGGACAGACCTCCTACGAGCAGTACTTC
TRBV5-1	TRBJ2-7	TRBD1	few	CASSFSGGGDEQYF	TGCGCCAGCAGCTTTTCAGGGGGCGGGGACGAGCAGTACTTC
TRBV23-1	TRBJ1-4	TRBD1	.	CASTPPGQGDEKLFF	TGCGCCAGCACTCCCCCGGGACAGGGCGATGAAAAACTGTTTTTT